Listed below are T cell receptor beta chains from one sample, sequenced in a study of immune characterization of retroperitoneal liposarcoma. TCRdb passed the PCR reads through MiXCR, listing each CDR3 protein once. This table holds some 9,300 distinct CDR3 sequences, 20% to 30% found once. The specimen sequenced was blood. The source is a male donor with retroperitoneal liposarcoma. CDR3s include the opening cysteine and the closing phenylalanine or tryptophan. Fields, in order: V gene, clone size, D gene, J gene, CDR3 DNA, CDR3 protein. D genes are given only for firm matches. Rows may omit the clone size; those that give it use once, few, many or a size class.

TRBV7-2	.	TRBD1	TRBJ1-4	TGTGCCAGCAGCTCGGGACAGGGCGGCGAAAAACTGTTTTTT	CASSSGQGGEKLFF
TRBV7-6	many	.	TRBJ2-2	TGTGCCAGCAGCTTAGAACGGTCTACCGGGGAGCTGTTTTTT	CASSLERSTGELFF
TRBV6-1	.	TRBD1	TRBJ1-2	TGTGCCAGCAGTGAAGCACGACAGGGTATTAATGTCCGTGGCTACACCTTC	CASSEARQGINVRGYTF
TRBV6-1	few	TRBD1	TRBJ1-2	TGTGCCAGCAGCAGCGACAGGGCAGGCTATGGCTACACCTTC	CASSSDRAGYGYTF
TRBV10-3	few	.	TRBJ2-3	TGTGCCATCAGTGAGTCTTGGGTGAGCTATGGCAGCACAGATACGCAGTATTTT	CAISESWVSYGSTDTQYF
TRBV6-1	many	.	TRBJ2-3	TGTGCCAGCTGCCCCCGGGGGGCGCCAGATACGCAGTATTTT	CASCPRGAPDTQYF
TRBV12-3/TRBV12-4	.	TRBD2	TRBJ2-1	TGTGCCAGCAAGGTTGCGGGGGACTCCTACAATGAGCAGTTCTTC	CASKVAGDSYNEQFF
TRBV7-8	many	TRBD1	TRBJ2-2	TGTGCCAGCAGCTTACAGGGGGCCAGCGGGGAGCTGTTTTTT	CASSLQGASGELFF
TRBV6-1	large	.	TRBJ2-1	TGTGCCAGCAGTGAAGGAGGGGTTGTCTACAATGAGCAGTTCTTC	CASSEGGVVYNEQFF
TRBV6-1	.	.	TRBJ1-2	TGTGCCAGCAGTGAACGTCGGGGCCTCTACTATGGCTACACCTTC	CASSERRGLYYGYTF
TRBV6-5	many	.	TRBJ1-1	TGTGCCAGCAGTTACTCACAAGGGTGGAACACTGAAGCTTTCTTT	CASSYSQGWNTEAFF
TRBV6-1	medium-sized	TRBD1	TRBJ2-5	TGTGCCAGCAGCAAAGGGGGACAGGGGCGCCAGACCCAGTACTTC	CASSKGGQGRQTQYF
TRBV5-8	few	.	TRBJ2-2	TGTGCCAGCAGCTTCGGGGGGCGGTTAAACACCGGGGAGCTGTTTTTT	CASSFGGRLNTGELFF
TRBV4-1	many	.	TRBJ1-1	TGCGCCAGCAGCAGCTACACTGAAGCTTTCTTT	CASSSYTEAFF
TRBV6-1	many	.	TRBJ1-6	TGTGCCAGCAGTGAAACCCCCAGGGTGACTTCACCCCTCCACTTT	CASSETPRVTSPLHF
TRBV6-1	medium-sized	TRBD1	TRBJ2-3	TGTGCCAGCAGTGAATTGCCTGAACAGGGGGCTAGCACAGATACGCAGTATTTT	CASSELPEQGASTDTQYF
TRBV6-5	many	.	TRBJ2-1	TGTGCCAGCAGTTTGACCGGGGCCTATAATGAGCAGTTCTTC	CASSLTGAYNEQFF
TRBV7-8	few	.	TRBJ2-7	TGTGCCAGCAGCGTCCGGGCGACCGAGGTCGGCGAGCAGTACTTC	CASSVRATEVGEQYF
TRBV6-1	many	.	TRBJ2-7	TGTGCCAGCAGTGTAAAGGGCTACGAGCAGTACTTC	CASSVKGYEQYF
TRBV6-1	few	TRBD1	TRBJ1-2	TGTGCCAGCCTGCTAACGGCAGGGGGTGTTGGCTACACCTTC	CASLLTAGGVGYTF
TRBV7-2	.	TRBD1	TRBJ2-4	TGTGCCAGCAGCTTAGTTGACAGGGGCGTCAAAAACATTCAGTACTTC	CASSLVDRGVKNIQYF
TRBV6-1	medium-sized	TRBD1	TRBJ2-1	TGTGCCAGCAGTTCTGGGACAGAAAATGAGCAGTTCTTC	CASSSGTENEQFF
TRBV25-1	medium-sized	.	TRBJ1-5	TGTGCCAGCAGTGAAGGGGGGGGGGCCCGGAATCAGCCCCAGCATTTT	CASSEGGGARNQPQHF
TRBV20-1	once	TRBD2	TRBJ2-1	TGCAGTGCTAGAGGACTAGCGGGGAATGAGCAGTTCTTC	CSARGLAGNEQFF
TRBV25-1	.	.	TRBJ2-3	TGTGCCAGCAGTGACGGGGAGTTCACAGATACGCAGTATTTT	CASSDGEFTDTQYF
TRBV12-3/TRBV12-4	.	TRBD2	TRBJ2-5	TGTGCCAGCAGTTCATTAGCGGGAGTACGGGAGACCCAGTACTTC	CASSSLAGVRETQYF
TRBV6-4	many	TRBD2	TRBJ2-3	TGTGCCAGCAGTGACTCCGGGACTAGCGGCACAGATACGCAGTATTTT	CASSDSGTSGTDTQYF
TRBV12-3/TRBV12-4	many	.	TRBJ2-3	TGTGCCAGCAGCCCTCACCCAGATACGCAGTATTTT	CASSPHPDTQYF
TRBV5-1	many	TRBD2	TRBJ2-3	TGCGCCAGCAGCTTGGTTTCTAGCGGGGGGGCAAGCACAGATACGCAGTATTTT	CASSLVSSGGASTDTQYF
TRBV6-4	many	TRBD1	TRBJ2-1	TGTGCCAGCAGCCCCGGGACAGGGGGCAATAATGAGCAGTTCTTC	CASSPGTGGNNEQFF
TRBV7-2	many	TRBD2	TRBJ2-1	TGTGCCATCCCGGGGCCAGGGGCGGGGGGGCGGAATGAGCAGTTCTTC	CAIPGPGAGGRNEQFF
TRBV5-1	.	.	TRBJ2-2	TGCGCCACCAAGGAGGATAGGGGAGTCACCGGGGAGCTGTTTTTT	CATKEDRGVTGELFF
TRBV6-1	many	TRBD1	TRBJ1-1	TGTGCCAGCAGTGAAGCTGGGACAGGGGGCACTGAAGCTTTCTTT	CASSEAGTGGTEAFF
TRBV6-6	.	TRBD2	TRBJ2-5	TGTGCCAGCAGTTACCACTCCGGGACTAGCGGTAACATTCAAGAGACCCAGTACTTC	CASSYHSGTSGNIQETQYF
TRBV6-6	.	.	TRBJ2-3	TGTGCCAGCAGTTACCCGGGGGAGACAGATACGCAGTATTTT	CASSYPGETDTQYF
TRBV12-3/TRBV12-4	few	TRBD2	TRBJ2-3	TGTGCCAGCAGTTTGGGTCTAGCGGGGGGGCCTCGGGCAGATACGCAGTATTTT	CASSLGLAGGPRADTQYF
TRBV6-1	many	TRBD1	TRBJ2-1	TGTGCCAGCAGCCCGACGGGACAGTCCTACAATGAGCAGTTCTTC	CASSPTGQSYNEQFF
TRBV6-1	many	.	TRBJ2-4	TGTGCCAGCAGTGAATATGCGACCAAAAACATTCAGTACTTC	CASSEYATKNIQYF
TRBV6-1	many	.	TRBJ1-6	TGTGCCAGCAGTGACCGGGATAATTCACCCCTCCACTTT	CASSDRDNSPLHF
TRBV6-6	few	.	TRBJ1-3	TGTGCCAGCAGTTACAAAGGCAGCTCTGGAAACACCATATATTTT	CASSYKGSSGNTIYF
TRBV6-1	.	TRBD1	TRBJ2-2	TGTGCCAGCAACCCCGGGACAGGGGACACCGGGGAGCTGTTTTTT	CASNPGTGDTGELFF
TRBV7-8	few	TRBD2	TRBJ2-5	TGTGCCAGCAGCGTAGCGGGAGAGAGCAATGAGCAGTACTTC	CASSVAGESNEQYF
TRBV6-1	large	.	TRBJ1-5	TGTGCCAGCAGAGCTGTGGCGCTGACAGGTACCCTTAGTAGCAATCAGCCCCAGCATTTT	CASRAVALTGTLSSNQPQHF
TRBV5-1	.	.	TRBJ2-2	TGCGCCAGCAGCTTGGGGACGAACACCGGGGAGCTGTTTTTT	CASSLGTNTGELFF
TRBV7-3	.	.	TRBJ2-1	TGTGCCAGCAGCTTAGGGGGGTCGGGTGAGCAGTTCTTC	CASSLGGSGEQFF
TRBV6-5	medium-sized	.	TRBJ2-1	TGTGCCAGCAGTTACCTTGGCTGGCGGGAGCAGTTCTTC	CASSYLGWREQFF
TRBV5-1	many	.	TRBJ2-3	TGCGCCAGCAGCTTGGTCGTCAGGGATATGGCAGATACGCAGTATTTT	CASSLVVRDMADTQYF
TRBV6-1	medium-sized	TRBD2	TRBJ2-4	TGTGCCAGCAGCAACCCAATGGCGGGGGTGGTAGCCAAAAACATTCAGTACTTC	CASSNPMAGVVAKNIQYF
TRBV6-6	few	.	TRBJ1-1	TGTGCCAGCAGTTGGGGGCAGGGATGGGCGGACACTGAAGCTTTCTTT	CASSWGQGWADTEAFF
TRBV4-3	.	.	TRBJ2-5	TGCGCCAGCAGCCAGACAGGTGGCAAAGAACAAGAGACCCAGTACTTC	CASSQTGGKEQETQYF
TRBV6-1	many	.	TRBJ1-3	TGTGCCAGCACTAGGGGGAATTCTGGAAACACCATATATTTT	CASTRGNSGNTIYF
TRBV6-1	many	TRBD2	TRBJ2-5	TGTGCCAGCAGTGACAAAATTGGACTAGCGGGGGAGTGGACCCAGTACTTC	CASSDKIGLAGEWTQYF
TRBV27	.	TRBD2	TRBJ2-2	TGTGCCAGCAAATTGGAACTAGCGGGGGACACCGGGGAGCTGTTTTTT	CASKLELAGDTGELFF
TRBV6-5	many	TRBD1	TRBJ2-1	TGTGCCAGCAGTTACTCGACCGGACAGGCCTACAATGAGCAGTTCTTC	CASSYSTGQAYNEQFF
TRBV12-3/TRBV12-4	many	.	TRBJ1-5	TGTGCCAGCAGTCGTAGGACCTGGGGCGATCAGCCCCAGCATTTT	CASSRRTWGDQPQHF
TRBV6-1	many	TRBD1	TRBJ1-3	TGTGCCAGCAGTGTGACAGGGGAGTTCGGAAACACCATATATTTT	CASSVTGEFGNTIYF
TRBV4-1	few	TRBD1	TRBJ1-2	TGCGCCAGCAGCCAAGGACCCGGACAGGGGGAAGATGTGAGCGGCTACACCTTC	CASSQGPGQGEDVSGYTF
TRBV6-6	.	.	TRBJ2-1	TGTGCCAGCAGTCGTCCGAGGAGCTCCTACAATGAGCAGTTCTTC	CASSRPRSSYNEQFF